The entry below describes one T cell receptor (beta chain). The antigen this receptor binds is unknown. Base qualities are not recorded, but no much larger clone differs from it by a single base. Receptor amplification or capture employed the immunoSEQ multiplex PCR assay. Imported from immuneACCESS, the table was reduced by TCRdb to in-frame sequences with V and J called. These copies leave out some clones; in studies compared against another copy, an unresolved V gene accounts for under half, and the cause of the remainder is not known. For this sample the table gives tens of thousands of clones, of which around nine tenths were detected only once. 6% to 8% of the sample is in the top ten clones. The data stem from a study of radiotherapy plus CTLA-4 blockade in lung cancer (dated by TCRdb to between 2018 and 2020). About the full investigation: Objective responses were observed in around 20% of enrolled patients, and disease control was achieved in 31%.

The trim is 3 bases for V and 3 bases for J, with a gap of 5 bases between the germline ends. Inclusive of the bounding cysteine and phenylalanine, the CDR3 is 12 residues long. CDR3 DNA only is kept here, 36 bases in frame from base 1. Based on the germline V gene, the CDR1 and CDR2 sequences are SGHRS and YFSETQ. The paper's findings and limits, for the study overall: TCR clones derived from tumors expanded in peripheral blood after treatment with radiotherapy and ipilimumab. The strongest predictors of response were reported to be early dynamic shifts in blood T cell clones along with a rise in serum interferon-beta following radiation.

The study tested focal radiation therapy combined with CTLA-4 blockade (ipilimumab) in patients with chemo-refractory metastatic non-small-cell lung cancer. This clonotype was sampled from a human donor with non-small cell lung cancer whose response to radiotherapy plus ipilimumab could not be evaluated. Here the chain combines TRBV5-1 and TRBJ2-3; the D region possibly corresponds to TRBD2 (5 bases align). The specimen comprised peripheral blood, sampled from a patient treated with radiotherapy plus ipilimumab. The CDR3 protein is CASSSGTDTQYF. In nucleotides, the sequence is TGCGCCAGCAGCTCGGGAACAGATACGCAGTATTTT.